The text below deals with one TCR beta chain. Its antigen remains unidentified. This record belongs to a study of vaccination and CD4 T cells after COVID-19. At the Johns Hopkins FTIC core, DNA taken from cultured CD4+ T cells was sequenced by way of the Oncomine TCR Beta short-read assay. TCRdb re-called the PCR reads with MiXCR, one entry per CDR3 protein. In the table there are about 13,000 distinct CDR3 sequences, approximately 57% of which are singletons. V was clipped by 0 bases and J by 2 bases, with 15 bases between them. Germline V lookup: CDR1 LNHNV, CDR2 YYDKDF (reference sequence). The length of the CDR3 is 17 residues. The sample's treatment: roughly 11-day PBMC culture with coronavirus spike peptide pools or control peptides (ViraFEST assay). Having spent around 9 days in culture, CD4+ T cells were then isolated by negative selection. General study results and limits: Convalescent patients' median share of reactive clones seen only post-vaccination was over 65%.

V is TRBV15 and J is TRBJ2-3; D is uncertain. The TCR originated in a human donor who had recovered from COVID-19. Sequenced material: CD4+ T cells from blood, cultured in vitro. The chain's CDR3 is CATSRENGWWDTDTQYF. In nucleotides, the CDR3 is TGTGCCACCAGCAGAGAAAACGGGTGGTGGGACACAGATACGCAGTATTTT.